Listed below are T cell receptor beta chains from one sample, sequenced in a study of T cell changes during pregnancy in multiple sclerosis. This table comes from immunoSEQ multiplex PCR, and its TCRdb copy is limited to in-frame clones, with some not included. The table lists roughly 110,000 clones, approximately 90% of them singletons, with less than 0.85% in the top ten. The source material was peripheral blood, sampled in the third trimester of pregnancy. The receptors derive from a female donor in good health, enrolled as a control in a pregnancy study. The CDR3 runs from the conserved cysteine through the conserved F or W. The D gene is left open where the match is weak. A clone size is listed for some rows: how often the clone was seen (once, few, many), or a class if it is expanded.

>TRBV21-1|TRBJ1-2|NA|NA
TGTGCCAGCAGCCCTCGACAGGGAGCTAACTATGGCTACACCTTC
CASSPRQGANYGYTF
>TRBV7-9|TRBJ2-3|NA|TRBD2
TGTGCCAGCAGCCAAGGGACTAGCGGGGGGGCGAGAGATACGCAGTATTTT
CASSQGTSGGARDTQYF
>TRBV30|TRBJ1-4|NA|NA
TGTGCCTGGAGTGCTGTGGCGGGTAGTAGTGAAAAACTGTTTTTT
CAWSAVAGSSEKLFF
>TRBV7-9|TRBJ2-7|few|TRBD1
TGTGCCAGCAGCCCCGGGACAGGCTTTCTCGAGCAGTACTTC
CASSPGTGFLEQYF
>TRBV4-1|TRBJ1-6|NA|NA
TGCGCCAGCAGCCACAGGGAAGGATCCTATAATTCACCCCTCCACTTT
CASSHREGSYNSPLHF
>TRBV30|TRBJ1-4|NA|TRBD1
TGTGCCTCCAACAGGGGGCTTTTGGGGGAAAAACTGTTTTTT
CASNRGLLGEKLFF
>TRBV7-6|TRBJ2-6|NA|TRBD2
TGTGCCAGCAGCTTAACCCTAGCGGGGAGCTCTGGGGCCAACGTCCTGACTTTC
CASSLTLAGSSGANVLTF
>TRBV4-3|TRBJ1-1|NA|TRBD1
TGCGCCAGCAGCCATTTGATCCCACATCGGGACAGCTCTGAAGCTTTCTTT
CASSHLIPHRDSSEAFF
>TRBV5-6|TRBJ1-6|NA|NA
TGTGCCAGCAGCTTGAGAAGGGGAAGGCGTAATTCACCCCTCCACTTT
CASSLRRGRRNSPLHF
>TRBV30|TRBJ2-3|NA|NA
TGTGCCTGGAGCCTCGGGGGAGATACGCAGTATTTT
CAWSLGGDTQYF
>TRBV6-5|TRBJ1-5|NA|NA
TGTGCCAGCAAGACCGCGGGCAGCAATCAGCCCCAGCATTTT
CASKTAGSNQPQHF
>TRBV27|TRBJ1-2|NA|TRBD1
TGTGCCAGCAGTCCGGGGACAGAAGGCTATGGCTACACCTTC
CASSPGTEGYGYTF
>TRBV19|TRBJ1-5|NA|TRBD1
TGTGCCAGTAGTACCGGACAGGTAGGATCGATTGCCCAGCATTTT
CASSTGQVGSIAQHF
>TRBV5-1|TRBJ2-3|NA|TRBD1
TGCGCCAGCAGCTTGCAGGGGGCTAGCACAGATACGCAGTATTTT
CASSLQGASTDTQYF
>TRBV7-2|TRBJ2-3|NA|TRBD2
TGTGCCAGCAGCATCAGACTAGCGGGGCCAAACACAGATACGCAGTATTTT
CASSIRLAGPNTDTQYF
>TRBV6-1|TRBJ1-2|NA|NA
TGTGCCAGCAGCAGCCCAACGGGGATCTACGGCTACACCTTC
CASSSPTGIYGYTF
>TRBV7-2|TRBJ1-5|NA|NA
TGTGCCAGCAGCTTAGTGGGCCAGGGTAGCAATCAGCCCCAGCATTTT
CASSLVGQGSNQPQHF
>TRBV30|TRBJ1-5|NA|NA
TGTGCCTGGAGTGTACACGGGGATCAGCCCCAGCATTTT
CAWSVHGDQPQHF
>TRBV13|TRBJ2-7|NA|NA
TGTGCCAGCAGCGAAGAGGGCGACGAGCAGTACTTC
CASSEEGDEQYF
>TRBV5-4|TRBJ2-3|NA|TRBD2
TGTGCCAGCAGCTCAGGGGTGGGACTAGCGGGGGGGGGCACAGATACGCAGTATTTT
CASSSGVGLAGGGTDTQYF
>TRBV4-3|TRBJ1-6|NA|NA
TGCGCCAGCAGCCAAGGGGGCAGGGTGAATTCACCCCTCCACTTT
CASSQGGRVNSPLHF
>TRBV19|TRBJ1-1|NA|NA
TGTGCCAGTAGTAATGAGGGGAGGACTGAAGCTTTCTTT
CASSNEGRTEAFF
>TRBV19|TRBJ1-1|NA|NA
TGTGCCAGTCAGGTATCTCCGAACACTGAAGCTTTCTTT
CASQVSPNTEAFF
>TRBV5-1|TRBJ2-7|NA|TRBD1
TGCGCCAGCAGCCTTGACAGGGACTACGAGCAGTACTTC
CASSLDRDYEQYF